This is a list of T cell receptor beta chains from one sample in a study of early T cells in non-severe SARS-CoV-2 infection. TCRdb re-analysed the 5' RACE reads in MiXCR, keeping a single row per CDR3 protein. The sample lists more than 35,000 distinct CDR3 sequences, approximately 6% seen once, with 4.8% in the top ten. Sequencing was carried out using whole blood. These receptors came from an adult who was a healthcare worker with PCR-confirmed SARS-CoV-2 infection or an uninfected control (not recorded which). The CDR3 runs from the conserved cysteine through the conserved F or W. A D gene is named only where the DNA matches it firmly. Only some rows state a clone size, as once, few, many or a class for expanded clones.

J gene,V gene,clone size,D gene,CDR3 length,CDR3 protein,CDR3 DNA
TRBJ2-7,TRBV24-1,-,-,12,CATSPQGYEQYF,TGTGCCACCAGTCCACAGGGCTACGAGCAGTACTTC
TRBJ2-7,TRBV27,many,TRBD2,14,CASSLSGSSYEQYF,TGTGCCAGCAGTTTAAGCGGGAGTTCCTACGAGCAGTACTTC
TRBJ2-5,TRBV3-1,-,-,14,CASSQVEGTETQYF,TGTGCCAGCAGCCAAGTCGAGGGTACAGAGACCCAGTACTTC
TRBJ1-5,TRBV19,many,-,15,CASSIPGVSNQPQHF,TGTGCCAGTAGTATCCCCGGGGTGAGCAATCAGCCCCAGCATTTT
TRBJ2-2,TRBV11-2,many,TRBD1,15,CASSLGRGLVGELFF,TGTGCCAGCAGCTTAGGCAGGGGGCTCGTCGGGGAGCTGTTTTTT
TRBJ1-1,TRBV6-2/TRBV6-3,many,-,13,CASTGHQNTEAFF,TGTGCCAGCACGGGACACCAGAACACTGAAGCTTTCTTT
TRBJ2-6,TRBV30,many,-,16,CAWSAPRHSGANVLTF,TGTGCCTGGAGCGCCCCACGGCACTCTGGGGCCAACGTCCTGACTTTC
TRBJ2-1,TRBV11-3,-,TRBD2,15,CASSQRLAEAPKQFF,TGTGCCAGCAGCCAGAGACTAGCGGAGGCCCCGAAGCAGTTCTTC
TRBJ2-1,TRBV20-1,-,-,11,CSARRDNEQFF,TGCAGTGCGAGACGAGATAATGAGCAGTTCTTC
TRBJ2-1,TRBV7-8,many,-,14,CASSLGGEGNEQFF,TGTGCCAGCAGCTTAGGGGGGGAAGGCAATGAGCAGTTCTTC
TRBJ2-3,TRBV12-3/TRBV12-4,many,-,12,CASSLPLDTQYF,TGTGCCAGCAGTTTACCCCTAGATACGCAGTATTTT
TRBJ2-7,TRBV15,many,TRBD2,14,CATSRTSGSYEQYF,TGTGCCACCAGCAGGACTAGCGGTTCCTACGAGCAGTACTTC
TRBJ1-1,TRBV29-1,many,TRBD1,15,CSVAGTGGGGTEAFF,TGCAGCGTCGCTGGGACAGGGGGTGGTGGCACTGAAGCTTTCTTT
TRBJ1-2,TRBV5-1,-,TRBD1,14,CASSTWQGDYGYTF,TGCGCCAGCAGCACCTGGCAGGGGGACTATGGCTACACCTTC
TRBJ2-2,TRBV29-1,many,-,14,CSVGYRVNTGELFF,TGCAGCGTTGGATACAGGGTGAACACCGGGGAGCTGTTTTTT
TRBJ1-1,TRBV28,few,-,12,CASSLRISEAFF,TGTGCCAGCAGTCTCAGGATCTCTGAAGCTTTCTTT
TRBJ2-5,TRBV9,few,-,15,CACSVRDYRQETQYF,TGTGCCTGCAGCGTACGAGACTACCGACAAGAGACCCAGTACTTC
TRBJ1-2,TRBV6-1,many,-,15,CASSTGGLSNYGYTF,TGTGCCAGCAGTACCGGGGGCCTTTCTAACTATGGCTACACCTTC
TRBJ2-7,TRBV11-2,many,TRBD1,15,CASSQGTGGSYEQYF,TGTGCCAGCAGCCAGGGGACAGGGGGATCCTACGAGCAGTACTTC
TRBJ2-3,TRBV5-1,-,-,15,CASSLWLRERDTQYF,TGCGCCAGCAGCTTGTGGTTGCGTGAGAGAGATACGCAGTATTTT
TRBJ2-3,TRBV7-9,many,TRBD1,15,CASSPTGIYTDTQYF,TGTGCCAGCAGCCCGACAGGGATATACACAGATACGCAGTATTTT